This TCR beta chain was recovered during a study of shared clonotypes between healthy human individuals. Whole-study results and caveats: Donor scarcity curtailed the genetic and exposure-history diversity represented herein.

Concerning this clone itself: Its matching antigen is unknown.

Within Nashville, Tennessee resided all donors, each a Caucasian adult. Genomic DNA, for the unsorted samples, came from about 90 million PBMCs. Using ten immunoSEQ deep assay plates, investigators sequenced unsorted PBMC DNA. Clones were read by immunoSEQ multiplex PCR, and TCRdb kept only the in-frame ones, dropping some. The repertoire holds more than 400,000 clones, with more than 75% as singletons. Per the germline V gene, CDR1 is KGHSH and CDR2 is LQKENI. This CDR3 region has 14 residues. The germline V and J ends were trimmed by 3 bases and 4 bases, with 12 bases remaining between them. The source of this sequence is a middle-aged woman in good health. Some clones in this sample may be carry-over from other donors' samples. Sequencing was carried out using PBMCs. V and J are TRBV18 and TRBJ1-2; D uncertain. The CDR3 reads CASSPGRTPYGYTF. CDR3 DNA: TGTGCCAGCTCACCGGGGAGAACCCCCTATGGCTACACCTTC.